This T cell receptor (beta chain) was recovered during a study of breast tumors, draining lymph nodes, adjacent tissues. Study-level findings and limits: Compared with lymph nodes, tumors were less diverse; compared with nontumor tissue, more.

This CDR3 comprises 17 residues. With 5 bases clipped from V and 0 bases from J, the junction kept 7 bases outside the gene matches. In germline, CDR1 is MNHEY, CDR2 SVGAGI. MiXCR, run by TCRdb on the multiplex PCR reads, gives a single entry per CDR3 protein. The table records 270,000 or so distinct CDR3 sequences, more than 30% of them present only once. Turning to this clonotype: The antigen is unknown.

Axillary draining lymph nodes of breast cancer patients supplied the node samples. This TCR came from a female donor with breast cancer. Some clones in this sample may be carry-over from other donors' samples. Sequenced material: axillary lymph node tissue. This sequence joins TRBV6-5 and TRBJ2-3; 11 bases map to TRBD2. CDR3 sequence reads: CASSPGLAGMSTDTQYF. Written as DNA, the CDR3 is TGTGCCAGCAGTCCCGGACTAGCGGGTATGAGCACAGATACGCAGTATTTT.